This TCR beta chain stems from a study of OX40 agonist ivuxolimab in advanced cancers. Produced via immunoSEQ multiplex PCR; TCRdb's table is partial and in-frame only. The data contain tens of thousands of clones, about 89% of them singletons. The length of the CDR3 is 12 residues. V was trimmed by 2 bases and J by 3 bases, leaving 8 bases between them. CDR1 and CDR2 from the germline V gene are SQVTM and ANQGSEA. J is TRBJ2-7 and V is TRBV29-1; possibly TRBD2 for D (5 bases). The source of this sequence is an adult with an advanced solid tumor such as melanoma, head and neck, liver or kidney cancer. This specimen was CD4+ or CD8+ T cells sorted from blood, taken in a trial of the OX40 agonist ivuxolimab. In DNA form, the CDR3 reads TGCAGCGTTGAAAAAAGCGGCTACGAGCAGTACTTC. This sequence encodes CSVEKSGYEQYF.